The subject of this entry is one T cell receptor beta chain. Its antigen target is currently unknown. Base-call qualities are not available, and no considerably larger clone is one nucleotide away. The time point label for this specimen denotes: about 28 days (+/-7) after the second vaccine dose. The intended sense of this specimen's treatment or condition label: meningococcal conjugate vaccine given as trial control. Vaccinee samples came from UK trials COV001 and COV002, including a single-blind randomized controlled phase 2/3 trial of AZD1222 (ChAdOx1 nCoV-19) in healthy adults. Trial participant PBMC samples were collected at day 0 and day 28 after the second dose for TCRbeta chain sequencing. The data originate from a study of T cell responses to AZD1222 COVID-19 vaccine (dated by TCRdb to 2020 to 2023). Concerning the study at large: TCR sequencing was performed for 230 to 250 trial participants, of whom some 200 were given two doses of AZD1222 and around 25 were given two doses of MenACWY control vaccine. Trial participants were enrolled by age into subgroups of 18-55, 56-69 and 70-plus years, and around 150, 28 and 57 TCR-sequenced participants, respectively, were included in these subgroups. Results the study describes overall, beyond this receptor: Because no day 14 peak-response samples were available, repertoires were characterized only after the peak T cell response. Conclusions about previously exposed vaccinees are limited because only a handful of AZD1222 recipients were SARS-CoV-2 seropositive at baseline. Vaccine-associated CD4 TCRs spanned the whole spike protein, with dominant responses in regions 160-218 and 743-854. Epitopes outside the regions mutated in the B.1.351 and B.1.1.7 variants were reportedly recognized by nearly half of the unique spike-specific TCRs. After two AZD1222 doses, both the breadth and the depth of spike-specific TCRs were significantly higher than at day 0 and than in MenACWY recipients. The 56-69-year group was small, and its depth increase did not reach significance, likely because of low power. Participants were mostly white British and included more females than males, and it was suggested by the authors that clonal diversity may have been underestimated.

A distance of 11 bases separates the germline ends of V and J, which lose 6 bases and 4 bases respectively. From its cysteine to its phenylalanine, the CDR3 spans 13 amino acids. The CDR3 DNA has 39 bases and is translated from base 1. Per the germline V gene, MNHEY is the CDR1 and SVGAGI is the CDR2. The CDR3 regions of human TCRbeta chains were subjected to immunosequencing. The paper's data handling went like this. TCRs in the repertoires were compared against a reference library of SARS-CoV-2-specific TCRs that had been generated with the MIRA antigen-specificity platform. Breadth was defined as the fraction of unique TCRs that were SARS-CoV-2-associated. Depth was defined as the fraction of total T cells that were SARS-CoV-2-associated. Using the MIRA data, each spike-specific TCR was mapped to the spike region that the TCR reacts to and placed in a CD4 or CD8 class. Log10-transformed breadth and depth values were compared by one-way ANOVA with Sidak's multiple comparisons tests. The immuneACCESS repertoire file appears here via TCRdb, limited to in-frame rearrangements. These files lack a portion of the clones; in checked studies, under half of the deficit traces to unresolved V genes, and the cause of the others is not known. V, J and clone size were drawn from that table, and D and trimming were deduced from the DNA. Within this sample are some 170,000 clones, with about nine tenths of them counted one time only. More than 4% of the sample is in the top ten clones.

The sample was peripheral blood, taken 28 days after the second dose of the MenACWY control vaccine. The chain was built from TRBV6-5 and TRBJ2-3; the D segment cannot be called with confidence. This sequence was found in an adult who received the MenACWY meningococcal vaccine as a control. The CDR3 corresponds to CASSLGFPDTQYF. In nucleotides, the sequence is TGTGCCAGCAGCTTAGGTTTCCCAGATACGCAGTATTTT.